The entry below gives a single T cell receptor beta chain sequence along with its context. This record comes from a study of T cells in Graves' hyperthyroidism and ophthalmopathy. The V end was cut by 3 bases, the J end by 6 bases, with 12 bases between. From germline, CDR1 is LNHNV and CDR2 YYDKDF (reference sequence). The CDR3 has 14 residues. Clinical symptoms, serum thyroxine and TRAb, thyroid ultrasound and orbital computed tomography together formed the diagnostic basis. Each 10 ml fresh peripheral blood draw supplied the PBMCs. From RNA transcripts, TCR beta CDR3 regions were amplified. RT-PCR in the first round (using the HTBI primer set) targeted the TCR CDR3. TCRdb processed the multiplex PCR reads anew with MiXCR; each CDR3 protein has one entry. The data contain 340,000 or so distinct CDR3 sequences, 20% to 25% of them singletons.

This chain links TRBV15 with TRBJ1-5; D gene unclear. The sample consisted of blood. The TCR sequence derives from a woman between 50 and 59 years old with Graves' hyperthyroidism. CDR3 region: CATSSEGRFQPQHF. CDR3 DNA: TGTGCCACCAGCAGTGAGGGTCGTTTTCAGCCCCAGCATTTT.